The rows below give T cell receptor beta chains drawn from one sample of a study of cytomegalovirus exposure and HLA in healthy donors. Sequencing was performed with immunoSEQ multiplex PCR; in TCRdb, only in-frame clones are kept and a portion is missing. The sample lists around 170,000 clones; 82% were seen once. The sequenced material came from PBMCs. The receptor source for this set is a man aged 40-49 years in good health and CMV-seronegative. The CDR3 runs from the conserved cysteine through the conserved F or W. Each record gives: clone size, V gene, J gene, D gene, CDR3 protein, CDR3 DNA. The D gene is left open where the match is weak. Expanded clones are given a class, and other clones once, few, many or no size at all.

.	TRBV29-1	TRBJ2-7	.	CSVEGVGDRIGLGEQYF	TGCAGCGTTGAAGGCGTAGGGGATCGTATAGGGTTGGGCGAGCAGTACTTC
.	TRBV21-1	TRBJ2-7	.	CASSNGTGSLRHEQYF	TGTGCCAGCAGCAATGGGACAGGGTCGTTGCGCCACGAGCAGTACTTC
.	TRBV7-9	TRBJ1-5	.	CASSSSGGGPQPQHF	TGTGCCAGCAGCTCTAGTGGGGGGGGGCCGCAGCCCCAGCATTTT
.	TRBV28	TRBJ1-3	.	CASSSPQAGRPGNTIYF	TGTGCCAGCAGTTCCCCCCAGGCAGGGAGGCCTGGAAACACCATATATTTT
.	TRBV6-6	TRBJ1-5	.	CASSSLARGSNQPQHF	TGTGCCAGCAGTTCCCTGGCCAGGGGTAGCAATCAGCCCCAGCATTTT
.	TRBV11-2	TRBJ2-3	TRBD1	CASSPRRTGVTDTQYF	TGTGCCAGCAGCCCCCGAAGGACAGGGGTCACAGATACGCAGTATTTT
.	TRBV28	TRBJ1-1	.	CASSLRGTEAFF	TGTGCCAGCAGCCTTAGAGGGACTGAAGCTTTCTTT
.	TRBV9	TRBJ2-2	.	CASTIGPGNTGELFF	TGTGCCAGCACTATAGGCCCAGGGAACACCGGGGAGCTGTTTTTT
.	TRBV30	TRBJ1-4	.	CAWFGNEKLFF	TGTGCCTGGTTCGGTAATGAAAAACTGTTTTTT
.	TRBV11-3	TRBJ1-1	.	CASSLERLNTEAFF	TGTGCCAGCAGCTTGGAGCGCTTGAACACTGAAGCTTTCTTT
.	TRBV9	TRBJ1-4	TRBD1	CASSQGQGWEKLFF	TGTGCCAGCAGCCAGGGACAGGGTTGGGAAAAACTGTTTTTT
.	TRBV19	TRBJ2-1	TRBD2	CASSIGSSGGAGNNEQFF	TGTGCCAGTAGTATAGGTTCCAGCGGGGGGGCCGGGAACAATGAGCAGTTCTTC
once	TRBV5-1	TRBJ2-5	TRBD2	CASSPGRASTETQYF	TGCGCCAGCAGTCCCGGGAGGGCGTCGACGGAGACCCAGTACTTC
.	TRBV7-8	TRBJ1-1	.	CASSLDRRGMLSTEAFF	TGTGCCAGCAGCTTAGACCGTCGGGGGATGCTAAGCACTGAAGCTTTCTTT
.	TRBV19	TRBJ2-2	.	CASSPWGTPANTGELFF	TGTGCCAGTAGTCCATGGGGGACACCCGCGAACACCGGGGAGCTGTTTTTT
once	TRBV28	TRBJ2-1	TRBD2	CASSSGTSGGAIEQFF	TGTGCCAGCAGTTCAGGGACTAGCGGGGGGGCCATTGAGCAGTTCTTC
.	TRBV7-9	TRBJ2-1	TRBD1	CSSSLSIGTDNEQFF	TGTTCCAGCAGCTTATCCATAGGGACAGACAATGAGCAGTTCTTC
.	TRBV28	TRBJ2-7	.	CASSLNQGIEQYF	TGTGCCAGCAGTTTAAACCAGGGGATTGAGCAGTACTTC
.	TRBV7-9	TRBJ2-7	.	CASSLDRELHEQYF	TGTGCCAGCAGCTTAGACAGGGAATTGCACGAGCAGTACTTC
.	TRBV11-1	TRBJ2-7	.	CASSYERRREQYF	TGTGCCAGCAGTTACGAGCGACGACGCGAGCAGTACTTC
.	TRBV20-1	TRBJ1-2	.	CSANRDGYTF	TGCAGTGCTAACAGGGACGGCTACACCTTC
.	TRBV15	TRBJ2-1	.	CATSRGQSSNEQFF	TGTGCCACCAGCAGAGGACAGTCGAGCAATGAGCAGTTCTTC
few	TRBV5-5	TRBJ1-5	.	CASSDGTLSNQPQHF	TGTGCCAGCAGCGACGGGACTCTTAGCAATCAGCCCCAGCATTTT
few	TRBV6-5	TRBJ1-6	.	CASSGQDGDNSPLHF	TGTGCCAGCAGTGGGCAGGATGGCGATAATTCACCCCTCCACTTT
.	TRBV9	TRBJ2-1	TRBD2	CASSVGVSSGGVNEQFF	TGTGCCAGCAGCGTAGGGGTGTCTAGCGGGGGAGTCAATGAGCAGTTCTTC
.	TRBV4-3	TRBJ2-6	.	CASSHPGTGANVLTF	TGCGCCAGCAGCCACCCAGGGACTGGGGCCAACGTCCTGACTTTC
.	TRBV11-2	TRBJ1-4	.	CASSLDGFRGGRVEAEKLFF	TGTGCCAGCAGCTTAGACGGTTTCCGGGGGGGGCGAGTCGAGGCTGAAAAACTGTTTTTT
.	TRBV15	TRBJ1-2	TRBD1	CATHTKAGTGPGGYTF	TGTGCCACCCATACCAAAGCCGGGACAGGCCCGGGTGGCTACACCTTC
.	TRBV5-1	TRBJ1-1	.	CASSSTGGGNTEAFF	TGCGCCAGCAGCTCCACGGGGGGTGGGAACACTGAAGCTTTCTTT
.	TRBV5-1	TRBJ2-1	TRBD2	CASSLDISGALGEQFF	TGCGCCAGCAGCTTGGATATTAGCGGGGCACTTGGTGAGCAGTTCTTC
few	TRBV5-5	TRBJ1-5	.	CASSLSGENQPQHF	TGTGCCAGCAGCTTGTCAGGGGAGAATCAGCCCCAGCATTTT
once	TRBV6-5	TRBJ1-6	TRBD1	CASSPRDRKNSPLHF	TGTGCCAGCAGCCCTCGGGACAGGAAAAATTCACCCCTCCACTTT
.	TRBV28	TRBJ2-1	.	CASIPGLYGGSYNEQFF	TGTGCCAGCATCCCGGGACTTTATGGGGGCTCCTACAATGAGCAGTTCTTC
once	TRBV27	TRBJ1-2	.	CASSPGFWPGQLNYGYTF	TGTGCCAGCAGTCCCGGATTCTGGCCAGGGCAGCTCAACTATGGCTACACCTTC
.	TRBV4-2	TRBJ2-1	TRBD2	CASSQDRRETEQFF	TGTGCCAGCAGCCAAGACAGGCGGGAGACTGAGCAGTTCTTC
.	TRBV2	TRBJ2-5	TRBD2	CASRERRLAAQETQYF	TGTGCCAGCAGGGAACGAAGACTAGCGGCACAAGAGACCCAGTACTTC
.	TRBV5-6	TRBJ1-6	.	CASSVGRESPLHF	TGTGCCAGCAGCGTTGGGAGGGAATCACCCCTCCACTTT
.	TRBV18	TRBJ2-3	.	CASSPQRADTDTQYF	TGTGCCAGCTCACCGCAGCGGGCTGATACAGATACGCAGTATTTT
.	TRBV30	TRBJ2-5	TRBD2	CAWSQGGASWTQYF	TGTGCCTGGAGTCAGGGAGGGGCCTCGTGGACCCAGTACTTC
once	TRBV2	TRBJ2-1	.	CASKTERTYNEQFF	TGTGCCAGCAAAACCGAGCGGACCTACAATGAGCAGTTCTTC
.	TRBV4-2	TRBJ2-1	.	CASSQSGYEQFF	TGTGCCAGCAGCCAATCAGGGTATGAGCAGTTCTTC
.	TRBV18	TRBJ2-5	.	CASSPRGAETQYF	TGTGCCAGCTCACCCAGGGGCGCTGAGACCCAGTACTTC
.	TRBV16	TRBJ2-2	.	CASSQSRGVAGELFF	TGTGCCAGCAGCCAATCACGAGGTGTGGCCGGGGAGCTGTTTTTT
.	TRBV6-5	TRBJ1-1	.	CASRLRGTEAFF	TGTGCCAGCAGACTCAGGGGAACTGAAGCTTTCTTT
.	TRBV30	TRBJ1-4	TRBD1	CAWRRDRGSEKLFF	TGTGCCTGGCGCCGGGACAGGGGGAGCGAAAAACTGTTTTTT
.	TRBV4-3	TRBJ1-5	TRBD1	CASSQDDRAQPQHF	TGCGCCAGCAGCCAAGATGACAGGGCCCAGCCCCAACATTTT
.	TRBV6-5	TRBJ1-1	.	CASSYSSGYGEAFF	TGTGCCAGCAGTTACTCATCAGGTTACGGTGAAGCTTTCTTT
.	TRBV14	TRBJ1-1	.	CASSQVRNTEAFF	TGTGCCAGCAGCCAAGTGAGGAACACTGAAGCTTTCTTT
.	TRBV4-3	TRBJ2-1	.	CASSQLHNEQFF	TGCGCCAGCAGTCAGTTACACAATGAGCAGTTCTTC
.	TRBV7-2	TRBJ1-3	.	CASSPTALSGNTIYF	TGTGCCAGCAGTCCGACTGCTCTCTCTGGAAACACCATATATTTT
few	TRBV7-2	TRBJ1-2	TRBD1	CASSSRTGVNYGYTF	TGTGCCAGCAGCTCCAGGACAGGGGTTAACTATGGCTACACCTTC
few	TRBV6-1	TRBJ2-5	.	CASSEGGGGRETQYF	TGTGCCAGCAGTGAAGGAGGCGGGGGCAGGGAGACCCAGTACTTC
.	TRBV5-1	TRBJ2-1	TRBD2	CASSLGGTSGKNEQFF	TGCGCCAGCAGCTTGGGGGGGACTAGCGGGAAGAATGAGCAGTTCTTC